A selection of T cell receptor beta chains follows, all from one sample in a study of regulatory T cells in long-lasting Graves disease. TCRdb called the multiplex PCR reads again in MiXCR, with one record for every CDR3 protein. This repertoire shows around 400,000 distinct CDR3 sequences, under 25% found once; its top ten account for roughly an eighth. The source was peripheral blood mononuclear cells (PBMCs), collected when the disease was refractory, from a patient treated with antithyroid drugs. The source of these receptors is a female donor with Graves disease. Both conserved end residues are part of each CDR3. A D gene is named only where the DNA matches it firmly. Clone size is not always given. Where it is, it says once, few, many or a class for expanded clones.

D gene: -
clone size: -
V gene: TRBV24-1
J gene: TRBJ2-7
CDR3 DNA: TGTGCCACCAGTGGGTCGGGAGAAGGATCCTACGAGCAGTACTTC
CDR3 protein: CATSGSGEGSYEQYF

D gene: -
clone size: many
V gene: TRBV7-2
J gene: TRBJ2-2
CDR3 DNA: TGTGCCAGCAGCCCAACGATGAACACCGGGGAGCTGTTTTTT
CDR3 protein: CASSPTMNTGELFF

D gene: -
clone size: -
V gene: TRBV24-1
J gene: TRBJ2-3
CDR3 DNA: TGTGCCACCAGTGATCTCAGCCGGGACCAGATCACAGATACGCAGTATTTT
CDR3 protein: CATSDLSRDQITDTQYF

D gene: TRBD2
clone size: many
V gene: TRBV28
J gene: TRBJ2-5
CDR3 DNA: TGTGCCAGCAGAAACGTCCTGAAACGACTAGCGGGGGAAGAGACCCAGTACTTC
CDR3 protein: CASRNVLKRLAGEETQYF

D gene: -
clone size: few
V gene: TRBV5-5
J gene: TRBJ2-7
CDR3 DNA: TGTGCCAGCAGCCCCGCTCCCCTCTACGAGCAGTACTTC
CDR3 protein: CASSPAPLYEQYF

D gene: -
clone size: -
V gene: TRBV4-1
J gene: TRBJ2-7
CDR3 DNA: TGCGCCAGCAGCCAAGATATAACTGGATCCTACGAGCAGTACTTC
CDR3 protein: CASSQDITGSYEQYF

D gene: TRBD2
clone size: few
V gene: TRBV19
J gene: TRBJ2-1
CDR3 DNA: TGTGCCAGTAGTGTGTCCGAAGCGGGAGGTTCCTACAATGAGCAGTTCTTC
CDR3 protein: CASSVSEAGGSYNEQFF

D gene: -
clone size: many
V gene: TRBV10-3
J gene: TRBJ1-1
CDR3 DNA: TGTGCCATCAGTGATAACCCCGTTGCCGGGGGCGAGGCTTTCTTT
CDR3 protein: CAISDNPVAGGEAFF

D gene: TRBD1
clone size: many
V gene: TRBV6-1
J gene: TRBJ2-7
CDR3 DNA: TGTGCCAGCAGTGGGACAGGGAAATCCTACGAGCAGTACTTC
CDR3 protein: CASSGTGKSYEQYF

D gene: -
clone size: many
V gene: TRBV20-1
J gene: TRBJ1-1
CDR3 DNA: TGCAGTGCCGCGCGACAGGACAACACTGAAGCTTTCTTT
CDR3 protein: CSAARQDNTEAFF

D gene: -
clone size: -
V gene: TRBV27
J gene: TRBJ2-2
CDR3 DNA: TGTGCCTGTTTGTCGGGATCCGGGGAGCTGTTTTTT
CDR3 protein: CACLSGSGELFF

D gene: TRBD2
clone size: few
V gene: TRBV28
J gene: TRBJ2-3
CDR3 DNA: TGTGCCAGCAGTCCCCACGGGGGACTAGCGGGAGGAGATACGCAGTATTTT
CDR3 protein: CASSPHGGLAGGDTQYF

D gene: -
clone size: many
V gene: TRBV3-1
J gene: TRBJ1-1
CDR3 DNA: TGTGCCAGCAGCTTAATGGGGACGAACACTGAAGCTTTCTTT
CDR3 protein: CASSLMGTNTEAFF

D gene: -
clone size: few
V gene: TRBV20-1
J gene: TRBJ1-5
CDR3 DNA: TGCAGTGCTAGGACTGCAGCCAGCCCCCAGCATTTT
CDR3 protein: CSARTAASPQHF

D gene: -
clone size: few
V gene: TRBV7-2
J gene: TRBJ1-2
CDR3 DNA: TGTGCCAGCAGCTCCTCCACAGCGGGCTATGGCTACACCTTC
CDR3 protein: CASSSSTAGYGYTF

D gene: TRBD2
clone size: -
V gene: TRBV4-1
J gene: TRBJ2-5
CDR3 DNA: TGCGCCAGCAGCCAATCTGCGGGAGTAGGAGAGACCCAGTACTTC
CDR3 protein: CASSQSAGVGETQYF

D gene: -
clone size: many
V gene: TRBV28
J gene: TRBJ1-6
CDR3 DNA: TGTGCCAGCAGTTCGTGGAACAGGGATTCACCCCTCCACTTT
CDR3 protein: CASSSWNRDSPLHF

D gene: TRBD2
clone size: -
V gene: TRBV30
J gene: TRBJ2-1
CDR3 DNA: TGTGCCTGGAGTGGACTAGCGGCAACCTACAATGAGCAGTTCTTC
CDR3 protein: CAWSGLAATYNEQFF

D gene: -
clone size: few
V gene: TRBV28
J gene: TRBJ2-2
CDR3 DNA: TGTGCCAGCGGACAGCTAGGGGGGCCCGGGGAGCTGTTTTTT
CDR3 protein: CASGQLGGPGELFF

D gene: TRBD1
clone size: -
V gene: TRBV10-2
J gene: TRBJ1-6
CDR3 DNA: TGCGCCAGCAGGAAGACAGGGATCAATTCACCCCTCCACTTT
CDR3 protein: CASRKTGINSPLHF

D gene: TRBD1
clone size: many
V gene: TRBV5-1
J gene: TRBJ2-7
CDR3 DNA: TGCGCCAGCAGAGAGAGGACAGGGGCTTCCTACGAGCAGTACTTC
CDR3 protein: CASRERTGASYEQYF

D gene: -
clone size: few
V gene: TRBV13
J gene: TRBJ2-7
CDR3 DNA: TGTGCCAGCAGCTTAGCCGCCACTAGCGAGCAGTACTTC
CDR3 protein: CASSLAATSEQYF

D gene: -
clone size: -
V gene: TRBV6-1
J gene: TRBJ2-7
CDR3 DNA: TGTGCCAGCAGGAAGGTTGCAGGGGAATCCTACGAGCAGTACTTC
CDR3 protein: CASRKVAGESYEQYF

D gene: -
clone size: -
V gene: TRBV7-2
J gene: TRBJ2-7
CDR3 DNA: TGTGCCAGCAGCTTAGCCAGGGGCGACTATTACGAGCAGTACTTC
CDR3 protein: CASSLARGDYYEQYF

D gene: TRBD1
clone size: many
V gene: TRBV28
J gene: TRBJ1-3
CDR3 DNA: TGTGCCAGCAGTTATTCCGGGACAGGGGTACACACCATATATTTT
CDR3 protein: CASSYSGTGVHTIYF

D gene: -
clone size: few
V gene: TRBV4-1
J gene: TRBJ2-2
CDR3 DNA: TGCGCCAGCAGCCCCCAGAGAGGGTACGGGGAGCTGTTTTTT
CDR3 protein: CASSPQRGYGELFF

D gene: -
clone size: -
V gene: TRBV30
J gene: TRBJ1-3
CDR3 DNA: TGTGCCTGGACCTATGGAAACACCATATATTTT
CDR3 protein: CAWTYGNTIYF

D gene: -
clone size: -
V gene: TRBV20-1
J gene: TRBJ2-5
CDR3 DNA: TGCAGTGCTAGCGGGGGTGGAGGGACCCAGTACTTC
CDR3 protein: CSASGGGGTQYF

D gene: TRBD1
clone size: many
V gene: TRBV28
J gene: TRBJ2-7
CDR3 DNA: TGTGCCAGCACCTCCGGGACAGGAATCAACGAGCAGTACTTC
CDR3 protein: CASTSGTGINEQYF

D gene: -
clone size: many
V gene: TRBV27
J gene: TRBJ2-2
CDR3 DNA: TGTGCCAGCAGTTCCTCGACCGACCCGAACACCGGGGAGCTGTTTTTT
CDR3 protein: CASSSSTDPNTGELFF

D gene: TRBD2
clone size: -
V gene: TRBV7-3
J gene: TRBJ2-3
CDR3 DNA: TGTGCCAGCAGCCCACAAGTCCTAGCGGGGCCCTCTAGCACAGATACGCAGTATTTT
CDR3 protein: CASSPQVLAGPSSTDTQYF